A selection of T cell receptor beta chains follows, all from one sample in a study of response to subunit inactivated influenza vaccine. One entry per CDR3 protein results from TCRdb running MiXCR on the RT-PCR reads. The table has about 500,000 distinct CDR3 sequences, about 15% seen once. The sequencing used CD4+ T cells sorted from PBMCs, collected less than 30 months after vaccination. Every receptor here comes from a man aged 50-75 years who received an inactivated influenza vaccine. CDR3s include the opening cysteine and the closing phenylalanine or tryptophan. The order of the fields is clone size, V gene, D gene, J gene, CDR3 DNA, CDR3 protein. The D gene is left open where the match is weak. Where a row states a size, it is once, few, many or the class of an expanded clone; other rows omit it.

NA	TRBV6-2/TRBV6-3	TRBD2	TRBJ2-1	TGTGCCAGCACTACTAGCGGGACCCGGGTGAATGAGCAGTTCTTC	CASTTSGTRVNEQFF
few	TRBV28	TRBD2	TRBJ2-7	TGTGCCACGCAGGGGACTAGGTTGCGATCCTACGAGCAGTACTTC	CATQGTRLRSYEQYF
NA	TRBV14	TRBD2	TRBJ2-1	TGTGCCACCGACTTTATGAGCGGGGGCATTCCGCTATACCTAAGCTCCTACAATGAGCAGTTCTTC	CATDFMSGGIPLYLSSYNEQFF
NA	TRBV7-8	NA	TRBJ2-5	TGTGCCAGCAGCTCGACAGGATTTCAAGAGACCCAGTACTTC	CASSSTGFQETQYF
NA	TRBV6-2/TRBV6-3	TRBD2	TRBJ2-1	TGTGCCAGCAGTTACGAGAGAAGGTCCGGACTAGCGGGAGTAGGTGAGCAGTTCTTC	CASSYERRSGLAGVGEQFF
few	TRBV3-1	NA	TRBJ1-1	TGTGCCAGCAGCCAAGATCGCAGGCCGAACACTGAAGCTTTCTTT	CASSQDRRPNTEAFF
NA	TRBV20-1	TRBD2	TRBJ2-7	TGCAGTGCTCCCCCCGGGACTAGCGGGAGCTACGAGCAGTACTTC	CSAPPGTSGSYEQYF
NA	TRBV5-1	NA	TRBJ2-5	TGCGCCAGCAGCGTAATATCAGGGATCCAAGAGACCCAGTACTTC	CASSVISGIQETQYF
few	TRBV3-1	NA	TRBJ2-7	TGTGCCAGCAGTTTCCGGGGCCCCTACTACGAGCAGTACTTC	CASSFRGPYYEQYF
few	TRBV5-1	NA	TRBJ1-1	TGCGCCAGCAGCCCTCAGCTGGGTTCTGAAGCTTTCTTT	CASSPQLGSEAFF
many	TRBV6-1	TRBD1	TRBJ1-2	TGTGCCAGCAGCCAGACCCGGGACAGTGGCTACACCTTC	CASSQTRDSGYTF
many	TRBV12-3/TRBV12-4	TRBD2	TRBJ2-7	TGTGCCAGCAGTTTGAGCGGGAGGGCCTCCTACGAGCAGTACTTC	CASSLSGRASYEQYF
NA	TRBV7-2	TRBD2	TRBJ2-3	TGTGCCAGCAGCCCTAGCGGGGGGAGGGATACGCAGTATTTT	CASSPSGGRDTQYF
NA	TRBV12-3/TRBV12-4	TRBD1	TRBJ1-1	TGTGCCAGCATGAGGGACAGTCTCGGCACTGAAGCTTTCTTT	CASMRDSLGTEAFF
NA	TRBV6-5	NA	TRBJ2-7	TGTGCCAGCAGTTATCTCCGTAATGGAGGCGACGAGCAGTACTTC	CASSYLRNGGDEQYF
NA	TRBV29-1	NA	TRBJ1-1	TGCAGCGGCGGACCTATGAACACTGAAGCTTTCTTT	CSGGPMNTEAFF
NA	TRBV20-1	NA	TRBJ1-1	TGCAGTGCTAGAGACACAGGACAGTCGAACACTGAAGCTTTCTTT	CSARDTGQSNTEAFF
NA	TRBV20-1	NA	TRBJ2-1	TGCAGTGCCAGTATGTTTAAGACTAGCTCCTACAATGAGCAGTTCTTC	CSASMFKTSSYNEQFF
NA	TRBV28	NA	TRBJ2-1	TGTGCCAGCACCCACGTACTGGGACGGTACTACAATGAGCAGTTCTTC	CASTHVLGRYYNEQFF
few	TRBV20-1	TRBD2	TRBJ2-3	TGCAGTGCCAAAGTCGGGGGGTCTATCACAGATACGCAGTATTTT	CSAKVGGSITDTQYF
NA	TRBV11-2	TRBD1	TRBJ1-2	TGTGCCAGCAGGCGGATCCGGGACAGCTATGGCTACACCTTC	CASRRIRDSYGYTF
NA	TRBV10-3	TRBD1	TRBJ2-3	TGTGCCATCAGTTTGGGACAGGGGGCTAGGGATACGCAGTATTTT	CAISLGQGARDTQYF